These 20 T cell receptor beta chains share one sample of origin, sequenced in a study of regulatory T cells in long-lasting Graves disease (dated by TCRdb to the early 2020s). The sample's time point, from its label and the paper: newly diagnosed GD, antithyroid drugs for less than 3 months. For both TCR sequencing and RNA sequencing, RNA was extracted from PBMCs in TRIzol. Libraries were prepared through multiplex PCR. The run used an Illumina HiSeq 4000. iRepertoire HTBI primers and Arm-PCR amplification of CDR3 regions were used to construct TCR beta libraries. The raw public data were reprocessed by TCRdb itself: fastp quality trimming at Q25, MiXCR clonotype calling, in-frame beta chains only. For every CDR3 protein sequence, its rows merge into one entry that carries the most common genes and DNA. The sample records a few hundred thousand distinct CDR3 sequences, 12% of which are singletons. Together, the top ten hold around 18% of the sample.

The data were also submitted as part of a second study, on T cells in Graves' hyperthyroidism and ophthalmopathy.

Sequences were derived from peripheral blood mononuclear cells (PBMCs), sampled at new diagnosis, from a patient treated with antithyroid drugs. The receptors were gathered from a woman aged 18-30 years with Graves disease. Donor details come from another sample of the same person, matched by shared clones.

J is TRBJ2-7 and V is TRBV27; D assignment may be TRBD1 or TRBD2 (5 bases each). The germline CDR1 and CDR2 sequences are MNHEY and SMNVEV (reference sequence). The V and J ends lost 0 bases and 6 bases respectively, with 9 bases between them. This CDR3 spans 13 amino acids. The CDR3 DNA follows: TGTGCCAGCAGTTTATCGGGACCCACCGAGCAGTACTTC. This codes for CASSLSGPTEQYF.

This clonotype appeared many times. The rearrangement uses TRBV10-1 and TRBJ2-3; 10 bases line up with TRBD2. Germline lookup yields CDR1 WNHNN and CDR2 SYGVQD (reference sequence). The CDR3 has 14 amino acids. Trimming at V came to 8 bases and at J to 6 bases, leaving 8 bases not matched to a gene. DNA of the CDR3: TGCGCCAGCGCCCTAGCGGGAGTAGGCGATACGCAGTATTTT. Protein product: CASALAGVGDTQYF.

This clonotype occurred many times. CDR3 loop: CASTDTGLAGEEGTDTQYF. The CDR3 DNA sequence: TGTGCCAGTACCGACACTGGACTAGCGGGAGAAGAGGGGACAGATACGCAGTATTTT. The chain links TRBV19 to TRBJ2-3; TRBD2 aligns across 13 bases. The J segment lost 3 bases and the V segment lost 7 bases, leaving 16 bases of the junction unmatched. The germline V gene has CDR1 LNHDA and CDR2 SQIVND (reference sequence). This CDR3 has 19 residues.

This clonotype was detected many times. The chain is built from TRBV20-1 and TRBJ1-1; TRBD1 aligns across 8 bases. The CDR3 is 15 amino acids. Trimming took 0 bases from V and 7 from J; bases not matched to a gene: 10. Germline CDR1 reads DFQATT; CDR2 reads SNEGSKA (reference sequence). The CDR3 nucleotides read TGCAGTGCTAGAGATCAATTCGACAGGGGAGGTGAAGCTTTCTTT. It translates to CSARDQFDRGGEAFF.

There are many counts of this clonotype. For the CDR3, the DNA is TGTGCCAGCGAGAGGACGGTTAACTATGGCTACACCTTC. This codes for CASERTVNYGYTF. J is TRBJ1-2 and V is TRBV27; no firm D call. Germline V gene lookup returns CDR1 MNHEY and CDR2 SMNVEV (reference sequence). This CDR3 has 13 amino acids. Trimming shortened V by 8 bases and J by 1 base, and 11 bases separated the two germline ends.

Comments on this clonotype: Just one base apart from a much larger clone, this may be a read error. J is TRBJ1-4 and V is TRBV2; D perhaps matches TRBD1 (5 bases). Between the trimmed V and J ends, which lost 7 bases and 7 bases, there was a span of 16 bases. There are 14 residues in the CDR3. Germline CDR1 is SNHLY and CDR2 is FYNNEI. DNA of the CDR3: TGTGCCAGCAAGCGACAGACACTTAGTGAAAAACTGTTTTTT. Its translation: CASKRQTLSEKLFF.

Note on this clonotype: A much larger clone differs by one base, so this may be a read error. V and J are TRBV27 and TRBJ2-1; 7 nucleotides match TRBD2. Germline assignment: CDR1 MNHEY and CDR2 SMNVEV (reference sequence). V lost 6 bases and J lost 6; bases outside the gene matches: 11. CDR3 length equals 15 residues. DNA for the CDR3: TGTGCCAGCAGCCCTGGCGGGAGCCTTTTCAATGAGCAGTTCTTC. Its protein is CASSPGGSLFNEQFF.

This clonotype was seen at least ten times. The chain joins TRBV7-9 to TRBJ2-3; 13 positions agree with TRBD2. The CDR3 is 15 amino acids. The V and J ends lost 4 bases and 3 bases, in that order; junction bases with no gene match: 1. Germline V lookup: CDR1 SEHNR, CDR2 FQNEAQ (reference sequence). The CDR3 sequence is CASSSTSGRTDTQYF. The DNA for the CDR3 is TGTGCCAGCAGCTCGACTAGCGGGAGGACAGATACGCAGTATTTT.

This clonotype was recorded many times. This rearrangement joins TRBV6-1 to TRBJ1-1; weak D call: TRBD1 (6 bases). The V end was cut by 6 bases, the J end by 3 bases, with 14 bases between. Germline CDR1 MNHNS, CDR2 SASEGT. This CDR3 has 14 amino acids. The CDR3 sequence is CASSPDRFHTEAFF. CDR3 in DNA: TGTGCCAGCAGCCCTGACAGGTTCCACACTGAAGCTTTCTTT.

This clonotype occurred many times. The J gene is TRBJ1-2, the V gene TRBV7-9, with D tentatively TRBD1 (5 bases). CDR1 is SEHNR, CDR2 FQNEAQ, per germline (reference sequence). With 4 bases removed from V and 0 bases from J, the gap between germline ends came to 9 bases. CDR3 length: 14 amino acids. The DNA for the CDR3 is TGTGCCAGCAGCTCCCAGACAGCTAACTATGGCTACACCTTC. Residues: CASSSQTANYGYTF.

V and J are TRBV6-1 and TRBJ1-1, with no clear D. CDR3 size: 12 residues. V shed 6 bases and J shed 11 bases, with 16 bases lying between them. CDR1 is MNHNS and CDR2 is SASEGT in the germline V gene. CDR3 region: CASSFILGEAFF. In DNA form, the CDR3 reads TGTGCCAGCAGCTTCATATTGGGCGAGGCTTTCTTT.

This clonotype was seen more than once but under ten times. This rearrangement joins TRBV28 to TRBJ2-1; 12 nucleotides agree with TRBD2. The trim removed 6 bases at V and 2 bases at J, leaving 5 bases unmatched. The CDR3 consists of 16 residues. Germline CDR1 reads MDHEN; CDR2 reads SYDVKM. Here the CDR3 reads CASRLGLAGAYNEQFF. CDR3 DNA sequence: TGTGCCAGCAGGTTGGGACTAGCGGGCGCCTACAATGAGCAGTTCTTC.

This clonotype was seen ten or more times. CDR3: CAGKDVRTDTQYF. In DNA form, the CDR3 reads TGTGCCGGAAAGGATGTACGCACAGATACGCAGTATTTT. The rearrangement uses TRBV2 and TRBJ2-3; D gene ambiguous. The CDR3 length is 13 residues. Per the germline V gene, CDR1 is SNHLY and CDR2 is FYNNEI. The V gene lost 11 bases and the J gene lost 1 base, with 13 bases spanning the gap.

This clonotype was found many times. The CDR3 DNA follows: TGTGCCAGCAGTGAATTAGTCTGGCGGGGGGCCAGCACAGATACGCAGTATTTT. It codes for CASSELVWRGASTDTQYF. The chain uses TRBV2 and TRBJ2-3, with TRBD2 matching over 8 bases. The CDR3 consists of 18 residues. Germline values: CDR1 SNHLY, CDR2 FYNNEI. V was clipped by 2 bases and J by 0 bases; unmatched bases: 10.

This clonotype occurred a few times. This chain uses TRBV25-1 with TRBJ1-4; D gene unclear. The CDR3 is 12 residues long. V lost 5 bases, J lost 8 bases, and 9 bases lay in between. In germline, CDR1 is MGHDK, CDR2 SYGVNS. CDR3 sequence: CASSRVEEKLFF. In nucleotides, the CDR3 is TGTGCCAGCAGTAGGGTGGAGGAAAAACTGTTTTTT. Full variable domain (rest looked up from reference TRBV25-1 and TRBJ1-4): EADIYQTPRYLVIGTGKKITLECSQTMGHDKMYWYQQDPGMELHLIHYSYGVNSTEKGDLSSESTVSRIRTEHFPLTLESARPSHTSQYLCASSRVEEKLFFGSGTQLSVL.

The table lists this clonotype with many counts. V and J are TRBV20-1 and TRBJ1-1, with TRBD1 as a possible D gene (6 bases). The V gene's germline CDR1 is DFQATT and CDR2 SNEGSKA (reference sequence). The CDR3 covers 16 residues. With 2 bases removed from V and 4 bases from J, the gap between germline ends came to 20 bases. CDR3 in amino acids: CSARSGRGGDSTEAFF. In DNA, the CDR3 is TGCAGTGCTAGATCCGGTAGGGGGGGGGATTCCACTGAAGCTTTCTTT.

Ten or more counts support this clonotype. The chain uses TRBV12-3 or TRBV12-4 and TRBJ2-3; 13 positions match TRBD2. The CDR3 sequence is 16 residues long. The ends lost 6 bases at V and 2 bases at J; junction bases unmatched: 5. The CDR3 nucleotides are TGTGCCAGCAGCCTGACTAGCGGGGGGTTCACAGATACGCAGTATTTT. Translating it yields CASSLTSGGFTDTQYF.

The sample holds many counts of this clonotype. The CDR3 spells CASSPGYSYEQYF. The DNA of the CDR3 is TGTGCCAGCAGTCCGGGATACTCCTACGAGCAGTACTTC. J is TRBJ2-7 and V is TRBV6-1; the D gene is possibly TRBD2 (5 bases). Trimming removed 5 bases at V and 0 bases at J, with 8 bases between. This CDR3 is built from 13 residues. Germline V gene lookup returns CDR1 MNHNS and CDR2 SASEGT.

With respect to this clonotype: This may come from a read error, since a much larger clone is one base off. The chain uses TRBV5-1 and TRBJ1-1; D might be TRBD1 (6 bases). The CDR3 length is 12 residues. Germline assignment: CDR1 SGHRS and CDR2 YFSETQ. The CDR3 DNA reads as TGTGCCAGCAGCTCGCAGGGGTCGGTGGGTGTCTTT. Translated: CASSSQGSVGVF.

In its sample, this clonotype was seen many times. The chain carries TRBV11-2 and TRBJ2-2; D uncertain. V lost 3 bases and J lost 8, with 13 bases in between. Germline V gives CDR1 SGHAT, CDR2 FQNNGV. The CDR3 is made up of 14 amino acids. The CDR3 bases are TGTGCCAGCAGCTTGGTCCCAATCGGGGGGGAGCTGTTTTTT. Amino acid sequence: CASSLVPIGGELFF.